This TCR beta chain was recorded in a study of blood T cell repertoires in COVID-19. Study context: Acute and convalescent COVID-19 samples came from the United States, Italy and Spain. The cDNA or gDNA used as material had been derived from T cells, B-cell-depleted T cells, or PBMCs.

The CDR3 is made up of 13 amino acids. The ends lost 5 bases at V and 7 bases at J; junction bases unmatched: 7. Germline assignment: CDR1 MNHEY and CDR2 SVGAGI. How the authors handled the data: Amplification of reference gene primers was used by the study to estimate nucleated cell counts. Assay: immunoSEQ multiplex PCR; the TCRdb copy retains only in-frame clones and omits some. D and trimming were read from the DNA, whereas the V and J calls and clone size are those reported in that table. The sample holds about 200,000 clones, about 82% seen once. Enrolled during active infection, Seattle patients were then followed longitudinally.

The source of this sequence is a man aged 55 to 69 with COVID-19, enrolled during active disease. The chain employs TRBV6-5 and TRBJ1-1, with TRBD1 identical over 7 bases. The sequenced material came from peripheral blood. The CDR3 DNA reads as TGTGCCAGCAGTCAAACAGGGGCTGTTGAAGCTTTCTTT. This sequence encodes CASSQTGAVEAFF.